Following are 8 T cell receptor beta chains from one sample sequenced in a study of human T cells and chemical hapten exposure. Time point noted: patch test 2, 6 weeks after DPC sensitization. The treatment here: therapeutic diphenylcyclopropenone sensitization with weekly scalp DPC. Each CDR3 protein gets one entry after TCRdb re-called the RACE reads with MiXCR. The sample yields about 380,000 distinct CDR3 sequences, around 6% seen once. The sample consisted of whole blood, taken in connection with sensitization to the hapten diphenylcyclopropenone (DPC). Every receptor here comes from a woman aged 18-29 years with alopecia areata. Some clones in this sample may be carry-over from other donors' samples.

The chain carries TRBV6-1 and TRBJ1-1, with 7 bases matching TRBD1. The CDR3 spans 13 residues. Trimming took 6 bases from V and 11 from J; bases not matched to a gene: 12. Germline CDR1 is MNHNS and CDR2 is SASEGT. The CDR3: CASRVDRDSFAFF. CDR3 nucleotides: TGTGCCAGCAGGGTCGACAGGGATTCATTTGCTTTCTTT.

The sample holds many counts of this clonotype. The chain links TRBV6-2 or TRBV6-3 to TRBJ2-7; maybe TRBD2 (6 bases). V lost 0 bases and J lost 0, with 6 bases in between. Germline assignment: CDR1 MNHEY and CDR2 SVGEGT. The CDR3 is 14 residues long. The CDR3 spells CASSYSTSSYEQYF. The CDR3 DNA follows: TGTGCCAGCAGTTACTCGACTAGCTCCTACGAGCAGTACTTC.

In its sample, this clonotype was seen many times. One end of the junction is discordant with germline, which a read error may explain. The rearrangement links TRBV4-1 to TRBJ1-1, with D possibly TRBD1 on 6 matching bases. Looked up from germline, CDR1 is MGHRA and CDR2 is YSYEKL. This CDR3 region has 17 residues. The CDR3 DNA sequence: TGCGCCAGCAGCCAAGATCAACAGGGTAGTGTGAAAACTGAAGCTTTCTTT. Translating gives CASSQDQQGSVKTEAFF.

The V and J genes are TRBV5-1 and TRBJ1-5; D gene ambiguous. There are 15 residues in the CDR3. Germline assignment: CDR1 SGHRS and CDR2 YFSETQ. V was clipped by 4 bases and J by 6 bases, with 17 bases between them. CDR3 residues: CASSPEGGSSQPQHF. The CDR3 nucleotides are TGCGCCAGCAGCCCTGAGGGCGGTTCCAGTCAGCCCCAGCATTTT. The full variable domain, completed using reference TRBV5-1 and TRBJ1-5, is KAGVTQTPRYLIKTRGQQVTLSCSPISGHRSVSWYQQTPGQGLQFLFEYFSETQRNKGNFPGRFSGRQFSNSRSEMNVSTLELGDSALYLCASSPEGGSSQPQHFGDGTRLSIL.

This clonotype was observed a few times. The chain recombines TRBV4-1 with TRBJ2-2; possibly TRBD1 or TRBD2 for D (5 bases each). The CDR3 runs to 15 residues. The V and J ends lost 1 base and 4 bases respectively, with 10 bases between them. CDR1 and CDR2 (germline): MGHRA, YSYEKL. The CDR3 is CASSQAPGTTGELFF. In nucleotides, the CDR3 is TGCGCCAGCAGCCAAGCCCCGGGGACCACCGGGGAGCTGTTTTTT.

This clonotype was seen a few times. The chain employs TRBV7-9 and TRBJ2-2, with 12 positions matching TRBD2. Trimming cost V 5 bases and J 5 bases; bases outside gene matches: 6. There are 16 residues in the CDR3. CDR1 is SEHNR, CDR2 FQNEAQ, per germline (reference sequence). For the CDR3, the DNA is TGTGCCAGCAGCATAGGACTAGCGGGGATGACCGGGGAGCTGTTTTTT. Its protein is CASSIGLAGMTGELFF.

This clonotype appeared many times. The rearrangement uses TRBV10-3 and TRBJ1-1, with 7 bases lining up with TRBD1. CDR3 length: 15 residues. Germline CDR1 is ENHRY and CDR2 is SYGVKD. The ends lost 4 bases at V and 8 bases at J; junction bases unmatched: 13. CDR3 amino acids: CAISAPIQGRVEAFF. In DNA, the CDR3 is TGTGCCATCAGTGCCCCCATACAGGGGCGTGTGGAAGCTTTCTTT.

This clonotype was counted ten times or more. The chain combines TRBV7-9 with TRBJ2-6; 12 positions match TRBD1. The CDR3 runs to 20 residues. The ends lost 4 bases at V and 3 bases at J; junction bases unmatched: 13. From germline, CDR1 is SEHNR and CDR2 FQNEAQ (reference sequence). The CDR3 DNA sequence: TGTGCCAGCAGCTCCCGTGAGGGGGGACAGGGGGCGTTTGGGGCCAACGTCCTGACTTTC. As protein: CASSSREGGQGAFGANVLTF. The full variable domain, completed using reference TRBV7-9 and TRBJ2-6, is DTGVSQNPRHKITKRGQNVTFRCDPISEHNRLYWYRQTLGQGPEFLTYFQNEAQLEKSRLLSDRFSAERPKGSFSTLEIQRTEQGDSAMYLCASSSREGGQGAFGANVLTFGAGSRLTVL.